The TCR beta chain under discussion was sequenced for a study of blood T cell repertoires in COVID-19. About the research overall: Italy, Spain and the United States were the sources of the convalescent and acute COVID-19 samples. Sources were T cells, B-cell-depleted T cells, or PBMCs; the material itself was cDNA or gDNA.

Original processing notes: Estimation of nucleated cell counts relied on the amplification of reference gene primers. The assay was immunoSEQ multiplex PCR, and TCRdb's table has in-frame clones only and misses some. That table is the source of V, J and clone size, and D and trimming were worked out from the DNA. The sample carries around 75,000 clones, around 90% recorded once. The CDR3 has 17 residues. CDR1 and CDR2 (germline): MNHEY, SVGEGT. V lost 0 bases, J lost 3 bases, and 6 bases stayed unmatched. What was sequenced was peripheral blood. The V gene is TRBV6-2 or TRBV6-3, the J gene TRBJ2-2; TRBD1 matches at 8 bases. This TCR derives from a human donor in a cohort sampled during active COVID-19. CDR3 amino acids: CASSYSISGGHTGELFF. CDR3 nucleotides: TGTGCCAGCAGTTACTCAATATCAGGGGGCCACACCGGGGAGCTGTTTTTT.